This T cell receptor beta chain was documented in a study of kidney transplant recipient with SARS-CoV-2 infection. TCRdb reanalysed the reads using MiXCR and keeps one entry per CDR3 protein. The sample has under 250,000 distinct CDR3 sequences; about 30% are singletons. V was cut by 4 bases and J by 4 bases, with 22 bases left in between. Germline CDR1 reads LNHNV; CDR2 reads YYDKDF (reference sequence). This CDR3 is 17 amino acids long. Concerning this clonotype itself: One base away lies a much larger clone, so this may be a sequencing read error.

The specimen comprised a blood sample, sampled at baseline and on roughly day 110 from a kidney transplant recipient. The clonotype was recovered from a young adult male patient who had COVID-19 and was a kidney transplant recipient. Some T cells may be provided by the graft donor. V is TRBV15 and J is TRBJ1-2; D not resolved. The chain's CDR3 is CATSNGVRCGKTYGYTF. Here the CDR3 DNA reads TGTGCCACCAGCAATGGGGTAAGGTGTGGAAAGACCTATGGCTACACCTTC.